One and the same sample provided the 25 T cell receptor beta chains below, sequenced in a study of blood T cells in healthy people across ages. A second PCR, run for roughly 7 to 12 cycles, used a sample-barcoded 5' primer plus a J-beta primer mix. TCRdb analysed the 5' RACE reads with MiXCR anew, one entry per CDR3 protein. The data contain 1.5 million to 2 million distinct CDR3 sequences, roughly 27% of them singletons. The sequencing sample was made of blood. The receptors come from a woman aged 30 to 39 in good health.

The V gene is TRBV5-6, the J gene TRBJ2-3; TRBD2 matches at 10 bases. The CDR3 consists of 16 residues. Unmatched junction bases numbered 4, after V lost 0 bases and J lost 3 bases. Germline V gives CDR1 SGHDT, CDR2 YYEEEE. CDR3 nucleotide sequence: TGTGCCAGCAGCTTGGTTCCAGCGGGAGGGACAGATACGCAGTATTTT. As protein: CASSLVPAGGTDTQYF.

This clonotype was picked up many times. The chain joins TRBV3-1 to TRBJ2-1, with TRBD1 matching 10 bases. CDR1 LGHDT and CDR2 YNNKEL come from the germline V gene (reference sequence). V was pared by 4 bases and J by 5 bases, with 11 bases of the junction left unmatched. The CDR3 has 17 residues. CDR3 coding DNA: TGTGCCAGCAGCCCGATGGGACAGGGGAGTAGCCACAATGAGCAGTTCTTC. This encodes CASSPMGQGSSHNEQFF.

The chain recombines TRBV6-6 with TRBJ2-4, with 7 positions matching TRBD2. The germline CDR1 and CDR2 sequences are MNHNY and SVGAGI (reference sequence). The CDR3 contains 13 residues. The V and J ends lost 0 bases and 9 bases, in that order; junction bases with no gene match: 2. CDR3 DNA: TGTGCCAGCAGTTACTCAGGGGAGGGCATTCAGTACTTC. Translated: CASSYSGEGIQYF.

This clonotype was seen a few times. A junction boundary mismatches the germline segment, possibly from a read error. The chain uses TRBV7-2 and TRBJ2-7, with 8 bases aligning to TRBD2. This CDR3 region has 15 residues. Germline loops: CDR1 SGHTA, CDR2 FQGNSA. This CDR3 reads CANSSGSGTLYEQYF. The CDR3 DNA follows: TGTGCCAACAGCTCCGGTAGCGGGACGCTCTACGAGCAGTACTTC.

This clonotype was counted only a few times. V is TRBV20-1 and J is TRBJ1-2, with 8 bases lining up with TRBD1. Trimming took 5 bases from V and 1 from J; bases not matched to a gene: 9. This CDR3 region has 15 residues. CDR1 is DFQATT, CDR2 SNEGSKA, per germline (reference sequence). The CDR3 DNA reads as TGCAGTGCTTCTAAGACAGGGGACTTTAACTATGGCTACACCTTC. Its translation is CSASKTGDFNYGYTF.

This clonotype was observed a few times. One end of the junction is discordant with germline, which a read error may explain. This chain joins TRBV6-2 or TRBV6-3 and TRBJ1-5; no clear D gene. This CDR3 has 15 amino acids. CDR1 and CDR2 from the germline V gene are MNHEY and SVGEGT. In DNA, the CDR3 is TGTGCCAACAGTTATCGGGCGCCTGGATATCAGCCCCAGCATTTT. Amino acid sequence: CANSYRAPGYQPQHF.

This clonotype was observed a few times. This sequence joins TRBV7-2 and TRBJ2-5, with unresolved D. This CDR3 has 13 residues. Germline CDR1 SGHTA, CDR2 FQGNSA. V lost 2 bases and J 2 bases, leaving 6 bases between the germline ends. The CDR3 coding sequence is TGTGCCAGCAGCTTAAACACACAAGAGACCCAGTACTTC. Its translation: CASSLNTQETQYF.

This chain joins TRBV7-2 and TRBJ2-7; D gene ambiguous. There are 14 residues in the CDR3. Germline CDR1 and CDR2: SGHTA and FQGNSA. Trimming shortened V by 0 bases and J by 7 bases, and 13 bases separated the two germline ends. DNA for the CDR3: TGTGCCAGCAGCTTAGCGGCGAGTCGGAATGAGCAGTACTTC. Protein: CASSLAASRNEQYF.

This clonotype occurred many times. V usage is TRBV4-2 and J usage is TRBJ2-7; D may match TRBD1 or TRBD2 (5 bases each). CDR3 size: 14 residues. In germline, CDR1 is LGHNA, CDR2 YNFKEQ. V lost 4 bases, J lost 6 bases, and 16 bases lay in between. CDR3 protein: CASSLNRDGVEQYF. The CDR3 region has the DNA TGTGCCAGCAGCCTAAACCGGGACGGAGTCGAGCAGTACTTC.

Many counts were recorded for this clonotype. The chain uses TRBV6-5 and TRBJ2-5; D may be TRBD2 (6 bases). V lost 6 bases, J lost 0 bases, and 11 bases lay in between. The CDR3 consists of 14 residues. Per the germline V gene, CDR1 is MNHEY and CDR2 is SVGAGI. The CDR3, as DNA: TGTGCCAGCAGAAACCGGGACTACCAAGAGACCCAGTACTTC. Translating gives CASRNRDYQETQYF.

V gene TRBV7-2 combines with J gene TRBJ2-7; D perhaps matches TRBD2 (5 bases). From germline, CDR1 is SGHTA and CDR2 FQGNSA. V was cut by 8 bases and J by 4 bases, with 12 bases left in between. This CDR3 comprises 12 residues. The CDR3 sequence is CASRGAEYEQYF. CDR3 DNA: TGTGCCAGCCGGGGAGCAGAATACGAGCAGTACTTC.

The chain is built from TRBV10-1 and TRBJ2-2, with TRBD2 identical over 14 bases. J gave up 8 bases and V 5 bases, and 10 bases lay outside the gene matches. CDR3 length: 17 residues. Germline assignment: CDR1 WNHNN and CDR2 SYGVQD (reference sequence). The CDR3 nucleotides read TGCGCCAGCAGTTCCGGGACTAGCGGGAGATTCACTGGGGAGCTGTTTTTT. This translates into CASSSGTSGRFTGELFF.

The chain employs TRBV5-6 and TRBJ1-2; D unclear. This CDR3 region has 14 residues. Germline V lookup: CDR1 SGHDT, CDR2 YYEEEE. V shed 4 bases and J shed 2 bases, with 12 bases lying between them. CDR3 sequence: CASSPGSRNYGYTF. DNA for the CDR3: TGTGCCAGCAGCCCGGGATCCAGGAACTATGGCTACACCTTC.

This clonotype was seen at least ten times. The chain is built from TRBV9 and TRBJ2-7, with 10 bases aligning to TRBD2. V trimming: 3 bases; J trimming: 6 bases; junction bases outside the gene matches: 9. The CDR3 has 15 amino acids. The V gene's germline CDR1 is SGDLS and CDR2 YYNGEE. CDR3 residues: CASSGTSGDFGEQYF. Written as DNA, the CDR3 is TGTGCCAGCAGCGGGACTAGCGGAGATTTCGGCGAGCAGTACTTC.

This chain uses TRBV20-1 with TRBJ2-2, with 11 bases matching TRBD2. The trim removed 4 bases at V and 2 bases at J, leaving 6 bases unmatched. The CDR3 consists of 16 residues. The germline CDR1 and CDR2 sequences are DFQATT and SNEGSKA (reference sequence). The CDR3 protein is CSAIVAGGINTGELFF. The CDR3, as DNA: TGCAGTGCTATCGTAGCGGGGGGGATTAACACCGGGGAGCTGTTTTTT.

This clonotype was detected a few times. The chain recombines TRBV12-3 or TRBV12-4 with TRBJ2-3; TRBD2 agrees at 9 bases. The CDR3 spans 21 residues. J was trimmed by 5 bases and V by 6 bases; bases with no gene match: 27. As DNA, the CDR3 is TGTGCCAGCAGGAACGACTATCCGGGACTAGCAGGCCACGACGTTATAGATACGCAGTATTTT. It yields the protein CASRNDYPGLAGHDVIDTQYF.

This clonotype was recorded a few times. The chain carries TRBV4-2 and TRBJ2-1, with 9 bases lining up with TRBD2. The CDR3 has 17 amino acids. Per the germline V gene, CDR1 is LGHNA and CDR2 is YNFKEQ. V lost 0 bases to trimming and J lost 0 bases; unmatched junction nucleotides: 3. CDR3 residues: CASSQEGGGGSYNEQFF. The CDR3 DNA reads TGTGCCAGCAGCCAAGAGGGCGGGGGGGGCTCCTACAATGAGCAGTTCTTC.

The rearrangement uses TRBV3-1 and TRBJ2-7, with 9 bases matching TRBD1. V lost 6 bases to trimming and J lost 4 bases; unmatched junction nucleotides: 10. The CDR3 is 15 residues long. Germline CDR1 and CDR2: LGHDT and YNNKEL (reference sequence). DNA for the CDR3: TGTGCCAGCAGAAGGGGACAGGGACCCCCTTACGAGCAGTACTTC. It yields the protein CASRRGQGPPYEQYF.

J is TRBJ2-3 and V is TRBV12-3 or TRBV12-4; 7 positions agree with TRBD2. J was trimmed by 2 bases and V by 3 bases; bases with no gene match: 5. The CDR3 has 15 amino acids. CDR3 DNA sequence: TGTGCCAGCAGTTTCCTAGCGGCCGCCACAGATACGCAGTATTTT. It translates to CASSFLAAATDTQYF.

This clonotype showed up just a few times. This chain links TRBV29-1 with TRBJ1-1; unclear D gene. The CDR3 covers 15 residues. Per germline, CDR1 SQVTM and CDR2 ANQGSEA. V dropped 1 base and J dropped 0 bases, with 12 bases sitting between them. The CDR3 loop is CSVEGKLLMNTEAFF. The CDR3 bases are TGCAGCGTTGAAGGGAAGCTCCTCATGAACACTGAAGCTTTCTTT.

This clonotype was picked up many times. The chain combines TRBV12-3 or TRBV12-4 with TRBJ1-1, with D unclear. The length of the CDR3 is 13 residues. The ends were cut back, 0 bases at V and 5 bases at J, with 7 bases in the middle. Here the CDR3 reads CASSLALGTEAFF. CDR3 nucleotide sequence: TGTGCCAGCAGTTTAGCGCTTGGGACTGAAGCTTTCTTT.

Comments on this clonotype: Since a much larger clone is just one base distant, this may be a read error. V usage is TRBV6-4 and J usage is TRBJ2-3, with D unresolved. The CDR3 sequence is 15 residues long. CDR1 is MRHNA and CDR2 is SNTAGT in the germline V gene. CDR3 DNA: TGTGCCAGCAGTGATTCCCCGGCGTCCACAGATGCGCAGTATTTT. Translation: CASSDSPASTDAQYF.

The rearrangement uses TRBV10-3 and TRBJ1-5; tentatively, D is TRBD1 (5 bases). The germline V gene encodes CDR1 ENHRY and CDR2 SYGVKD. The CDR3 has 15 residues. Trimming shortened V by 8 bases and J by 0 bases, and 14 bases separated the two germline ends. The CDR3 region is CAISGGVYSNQPQHF. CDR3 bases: TGTGCCATCTCCGGGGGGGTGTATAGCAATCAGCCCCAGCATTTT.

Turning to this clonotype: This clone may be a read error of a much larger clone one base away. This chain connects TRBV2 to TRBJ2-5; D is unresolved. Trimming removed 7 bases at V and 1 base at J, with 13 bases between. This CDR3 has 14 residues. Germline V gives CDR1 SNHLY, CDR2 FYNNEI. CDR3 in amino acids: CASTRRTVQETQYF. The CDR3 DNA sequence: TGTGCCAGCACCCGCCGGACCGTCCAAGAGACCCAGTACTTC.

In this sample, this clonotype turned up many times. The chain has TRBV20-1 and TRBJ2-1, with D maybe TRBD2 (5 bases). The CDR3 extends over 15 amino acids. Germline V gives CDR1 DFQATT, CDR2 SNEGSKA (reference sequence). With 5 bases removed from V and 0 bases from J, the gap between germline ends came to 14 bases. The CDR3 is CSALSRAASYNEQFF. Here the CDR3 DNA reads TGCAGTGCTCTTTCGAGAGCGGCCTCCTACAATGAGCAGTTCTTC.